Listed here are 27 T cell receptor beta chains from one sample, sequenced in a study of PD-1 blockade in classical Hodgkin lymphoma. Stated time point: cycle 4 day 1 (C4D1), after less than 7 weeks of nivolumab. Every patient relapsed after autologous stem cell transplantation, and brentuximab vedotin exposure varied. The protocol was immunoSEQ multiplex PCR, while the TCRdb copy is restricted to in-frame clones and leaves out a portion. The sample shows tens of thousands of clones, approximately 78% of them seen only once. The source was peripheral blood mononuclear cells (PBMCs), collected before the fourth cycle of nivolumab. The origin of the receptors is a human donor with classical Hodgkin lymphoma.

V is TRBV2 and J is TRBJ2-5; 7 bases line up with TRBD1. V was clipped by 6 bases and J by 2 bases; unmatched bases: 6. CDR3 length: 14 amino acids. Germline V lookup: CDR1 SNHLY, CDR2 FYNNEI. CDR3 bases: TGTGCCAGCAGGAGGGGACAGCCTCAAGAGACCCAGTACTTC. Protein: CASRRGQPQETQYF.

The V and J genes are TRBV7-9 and TRBJ1-2; TRBD1 is a possible D gene (5 bases). Germline V gives CDR1 SEHNR, CDR2 FQNEAQ (reference sequence). V was trimmed by 5 bases and J by 4 bases, leaving 14 bases between them. This CDR3 has 14 residues. The CDR3 reads CASSPQQDLYGYTF. CDR3 sequence (DNA): TGTGCCAGCAGCCCTCAACAGGACCTCTATGGCTACACCTTC.

The chain joins TRBV6-6 to TRBJ1-4; D may be TRBD1 (5 bases). Trimming left V 5 bases short and J 11 bases short, with 9 bases between. The germline V gene encodes CDR1 MNHNY and CDR2 SVGAGI (reference sequence). This CDR3 region has 11 residues. The CDR3 nucleotides read TGTGCCAGCAGTCAGGGACCGAAACTGTTTTTT. It yields the protein CASSQGPKLFF.

CDR3 sequence (DNA): TGCAGCGTTGAGGTCCCCGGGACAGGGGGCCGGGGGGGCTACACCTTC. This sequence encodes CSVEVPGTGGRGGYTF. This chain joins TRBV29-1 and TRBJ1-2, with 12 bases aligning to TRBD1. Losses at the gene ends were 3 bases for V and 8 bases for J; bases not matched to a gene: 13. CDR1 and CDR2 (germline): SQVTM, ANQGSEA. The CDR3 consists of 16 residues.

This clone showed up just once. CDR3 nucleotides: TGTGCCAGCAGCTTAACCCCAGGGGATGGCTACACCTTC. As protein: CASSLTPGDGYTF. The chain joins TRBV7-3 to TRBJ1-2; maybe TRBD1 (6 bases). This CDR3 region has 13 residues. V gave up 0 bases and J gave up 6 bases, with 8 bases separating them. Germline CDR1 is SGHTA and CDR2 is FQGTGA. The whole variable domain, filled in from reference TRBV7-3 and TRBJ1-2, reads GAGVSQTPSNKVTEKGKYVELRCDPISGHTALYWYRQSLGQGPEFLIYFQGTGAADDSGLPNDRFFAVRPEGSVSTLKIQRTERGDSAVYLCASSLTPGDGYTFGSGTRLTVV.

This chain uses TRBV11-2 with TRBJ1-2, with 10 positions matching TRBD1. This CDR3 has 16 amino acids. V shed 2 bases and J 8 bases; nucleotides not matched to a gene: 11. From germline, CDR1 is SGHAT and CDR2 FQNNGV. The CDR3 reads CASSLTPGQGKIGYTF. The DNA of the CDR3 is TGTGCCAGCAGCTTAACCCCGGGACAGGGGAAAATCGGCTACACCTTC.

In the case of this clone: The junction does not match germline at one end; this may be a read error. The chain links TRBV2 to TRBJ2-4; 7 bases line up with TRBD1. Germline-derived CDR1 and CDR2 are SNHLY and FYNNEI. This CDR3 contains 13 residues. CDR3 sequence (DNA): TGTGCCAGCAAGGGAGATGTGACGGGACAGCATCAATTC. Protein sequence: CASKGDVTGQHQF.

The count of this clone is one. The junction departs from the called germline gene at one end, perhaps through a read error. V and J are TRBV6-5 and TRBJ2-7; D is unresolved. The CDR3 spans 14 residues. Germline loops: CDR1 MNHEY, CDR2 SVGAGI. The CDR3 is CASSYSDRSYERYF. In DNA form, the CDR3 reads TGTGCCAGCAGTTACTCTGACCGGTCCTACGAGCGGTACTTC.

The CDR3, as DNA: TGTGCCATCAGTGAGTCGGAGAACACCATATATTTT. Translated, it gives CAISESENTIYF. The V call is TRBV10-3, the J call TRBJ1-3; D gene unclear. Germline-derived CDR1 and CDR2 are ENHRY and SYGVKD. This CDR3 has 12 residues. Trimming shortened V by 0 bases and J by 7 bases, and 4 bases separated the two germline ends.

The table lists this clone with a few counts. The chain joins TRBV4-3 to TRBJ2-2; 9 bases are a match to TRBD2. The junction had 6 bases not matched to a gene; V was cut back by 1 base and J by 0 bases. The CDR3 spans 18 residues. Germline values: CDR1 LGHNA, CDR2 YSLEER. Here the CDR3 reads CASSQGLAGSSNTGELFF. The CDR3 DNA reads as TGCGCCAGCAGCCAAGGGCTAGCGGGGAGCTCGAACACCGGGGAGCTGTTTTTT.

This clone was detected only once. The chain links TRBV2 to TRBJ1-6; D not resolved. With 2 bases removed from V and 7 bases from J, the gap between germline ends came to 6 bases. The CDR3 has 13 amino acids. From germline, CDR1 is SNHLY and CDR2 FYNNEI. The CDR3 is CASSESRNSPLHF. The CDR3 bases are TGTGCCAGCAGTGAAAGCAGGAATTCACCCCTCCACTTT.

The J gene is TRBJ2-5, the V gene TRBV7-8; D is perhaps TRBD1 (6 bases). Germline V gives CDR1 SGHVS, CDR2 FQNEAQ. With 0 bases removed from V and 1 base from J, the gap between germline ends came to 15 bases. The CDR3 loop spans 17 amino acids. CDR3 sequence (DNA): TGTGCCAGCAGCTTAGCAGGGGCAGGGGCCCGCCAAGAGACCCAGTACTTC. Encoded protein: CASSLAGAGARQETQYF.

This clone was counted only a few times. V gene TRBV2 combines with J gene TRBJ1-5; D unresolved. CDR3 size: 14 residues. The germline gives CDR1 SNHLY, CDR2 FYNNEI. Trimming stripped 4 bases from V and 1 base from J, with 8 bases between. The CDR3 DNA reads TGTGCCAGCAGTGGGTTTAGGAGCAATCAGCCCCAGCATTTT. This codes for CASSGFRSNQPQHF.

V usage is TRBV6-5 and J usage is TRBJ1-6, with 8 bases identical to TRBD1. Germline CDR1 reads MNHEY; CDR2 reads SVGAGI. The V segment lost 5 bases and the J segment 5 bases; nucleotides outside the gene matches: 2. The CDR3 is made up of 14 amino acids. In DNA form, the CDR3 reads TGTGCCAGCAGTGACAGGGGAAATAATTCACCCCTCCACTTT. Protein: CASSDRGNNSPLHF.

This clone occurred many times. The genes are TRBV27 and TRBJ2-3; 7 bases agree with TRBD2. This CDR3 is 14 amino acids long. Germline V gene data show CDR1 as MNHEY and CDR2 as SMNVEV (reference sequence). The junction had 7 bases not matched to a gene; V was cut back by 3 bases and J by 7 bases. For the CDR3, the DNA is TGTGCCAGCAGTTTTGGGGACGGGGGGAATACGCAGTATTTT. Its translation is CASSFGDGGNTQYF.

The chain employs TRBV2 and TRBJ1-3; 9 bases are a match to TRBD1. Germline V lookup: CDR1 SNHLY, CDR2 FYNNEI. The junction had 5 bases not matched to a gene; V was cut back by 5 bases and J by 3 bases. This CDR3 is 15 amino acids long. The CDR3 DNA follows: TGTGCCAGCAGTTGGGACAGGGAAATTGGAAACACCATATATTTT. Amino acids: CASSWDREIGNTIYF.

The CDR3 DNA reads TGTGCCAGCAGCTTATGGGCCGGGACCGGGGGCGAGACCCAGTACTTC. Translated: CASSLWAGTGGETQYF. The V gene is TRBV7-6, the J gene TRBJ2-5; D is possibly TRBD1 or TRBD2 (6 bases each). CDR1 is SGHVS, CDR2 FNYEAQ, per germline. CDR3 size: 16 residues. Trimming stripped 2 bases from V and 5 bases from J, with 18 bases between.

The chain employs TRBV19 and TRBJ1-5; weak D call: TRBD1 (5 bases). Germline V gene data show CDR1 as LNHDA and CDR2 as SQIVND (reference sequence). The CDR3 is 13 amino acids. Trimming pared 5 bases from V and 7 bases from J, leaving 12 bases between. The CDR3, as DNA: TGTGCCAGTAGTCCCCCGGGGGGACAGCCCCAGCATTTT. It codes for CASSPPGGQPQHF.

The table lists this clone with a few counts. The chain couples TRBV28 to TRBJ2-7; possible D gene TRBD1, 6 bases. Germline V lookup: CDR1 MDHEN, CDR2 SYDVKM. The CDR3 is 15 amino acids. The V and J ends lost 5 bases and 2 bases respectively, with 16 bases between them. The CDR3 coding sequence is TGTGCCAGCAGTCCCCGGGCAGGGGTTGCCTACGAGCAGTACTTC. This gives the protein CASSPRAGVAYEQYF.

The chain joins TRBV6-1 to TRBJ1-2, with a weak D call TRBD1 (5 bases). The V gene lost 2 bases and the J gene lost 4 bases, with 11 bases spanning the gap. The germline gives CDR1 MNHNS, CDR2 SASEGT. The CDR3 is 14 residues long. CDR3 residues: CASSERSDIYGYTF. In DNA form, the CDR3 reads TGTGCCAGCAGTGAAAGGTCGGACATCTATGGCTACACCTTC.

The table lists this clone with a few counts. This chain uses TRBV6-1 with TRBJ1-5; TRBD1 matches 9 bases. The germline CDR1 and CDR2 sequences are MNHNS and SASEGT. This CDR3 spans 14 amino acids. J was trimmed by 6 bases and V by 1 base; bases with no gene match: 1. Here the CDR3 DNA reads TGTGCCAGCAGTGAAGACAGGGGGCCTCAGCCCCAGCATTTT. Amino acid sequence: CASSEDRGPQPQHF.

The rearrangement links TRBV27 to TRBJ1-4; D is uncertain. Germline CDR1 reads MNHEY; CDR2 reads SMNVEV (reference sequence). V lost 3 bases and J 7 bases, leaving 21 bases between the germline ends. This CDR3 has 17 residues. CDR3 nucleotides: TGTGCCAGCAGTTTCTCGGGCGACGGGGTGGCGTTTGAAAAACTGTTTTTT. This codes for CASSFSGDGVAFEKLFF.

The gene calls are TRBV30 and TRBJ2-2; 7 nucleotides align to TRBD1. The ends lost 3 bases at V and 3 bases at J; junction bases unmatched: 1. Germline CDR1 GTSNPN, CDR2 SVGIG (reference sequence). The CDR3 spans 13 residues. CDR3 sequence reads: CAWRGQHTGELFF. The CDR3 DNA is TGTGCCTGGAGGGGACAGCACACCGGGGAGCTGTTTTTT.

The chain links TRBV11-1 to TRBJ2-4; 7 nucleotides match TRBD1. J was trimmed by 0 bases and V by 0 bases; bases with no gene match: 5. The germline V gene has CDR1 SGHAT and CDR2 FQDESV (reference sequence). The length of the CDR3 is 17 residues. This CDR3 is CASSLAGDSLAKNIQYF. As DNA, the CDR3 is TGTGCCAGCAGCTTAGCGGGGGACAGCCTAGCCAAAAACATTCAGTACTTC.

As regards this clone: The final CDR3 position lacks the conserved phenylalanine or tryptophan, pointing to a likely read error. Because the CDR3's place on the DNA is in doubt, the DNA is left out and the CDR3 is given as listed by TCRdb. The genes are TRBV5-4 and TRBJ1-1; TRBD1, as called in the table, went unchecked against the DNA. Counting both end residues, the CDR3 totals 13 amino acids. CDR1 and CDR2 (germline): SGHNT, YYREEE (reference sequence). The CDR3 reads CASRFSPTGTSWI.

The chain links TRBV27 to TRBJ2-7, with 7 bases matching TRBD1. CDR3 length: 15 amino acids. From germline, CDR1 is MNHEY and CDR2 SMNVEV (reference sequence). Losses at the gene ends were 6 bases for V and 0 bases for J; bases not matched to a gene: 8. The CDR3 coding sequence is TGTGCCAGCAGGCTAAACACAGGGGCCTCCTACGAGCAGTACTTC. Its protein is CASRLNTGASYEQYF.

This sequence joins TRBV27 and TRBJ2-7; tentatively, D is TRBD2 (5 bases). V lost 5 bases and J lost 2, with 16 bases in between. The CDR3 contains 15 residues. Germline loops: CDR1 MNHEY, CDR2 SMNVEV (reference sequence). The CDR3 DNA is TGTGCCAGCAGTCGCGGCGAGGGTTTTACCTACGAGCAGTACTTC. Residues: CASSRGEGFTYEQYF.